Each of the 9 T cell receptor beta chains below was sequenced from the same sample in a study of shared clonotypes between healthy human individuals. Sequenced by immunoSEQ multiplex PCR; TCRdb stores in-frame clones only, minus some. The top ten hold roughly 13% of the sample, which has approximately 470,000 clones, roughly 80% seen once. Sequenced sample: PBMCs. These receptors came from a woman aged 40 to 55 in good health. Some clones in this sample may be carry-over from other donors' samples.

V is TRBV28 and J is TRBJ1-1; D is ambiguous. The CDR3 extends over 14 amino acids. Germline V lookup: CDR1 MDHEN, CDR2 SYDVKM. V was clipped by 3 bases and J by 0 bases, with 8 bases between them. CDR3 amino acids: CASSLIQMNTEAFF. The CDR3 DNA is TGTGCCAGCAGTTTGATACAGATGAACACTGAAGCTTTCTTT.

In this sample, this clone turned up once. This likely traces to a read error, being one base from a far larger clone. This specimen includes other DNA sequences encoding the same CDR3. Here the CDR3 DNA reads TGCAGCGTTGACTGGGCCGGTGCCAACGTCCTGACTTTC. Translating gives CSVDWAGANVLTF. The chain uses TRBV29-1 and TRBJ2-6; D is unclear. The CDR3 sequence is 13 residues long. Germline V gene sequence: CDR1 SQVTM, CDR2 ANQGSEA. V lost 3 bases and J lost 7, with 10 bases in between.

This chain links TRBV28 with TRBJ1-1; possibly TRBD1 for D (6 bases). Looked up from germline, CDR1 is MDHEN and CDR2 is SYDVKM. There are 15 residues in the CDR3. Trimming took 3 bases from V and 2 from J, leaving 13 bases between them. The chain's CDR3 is CASSFLGQTNTEAFF. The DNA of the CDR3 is TGTGCCAGCAGTTTCTTAGGACAGACTAACACTGAAGCTTTCTTT.

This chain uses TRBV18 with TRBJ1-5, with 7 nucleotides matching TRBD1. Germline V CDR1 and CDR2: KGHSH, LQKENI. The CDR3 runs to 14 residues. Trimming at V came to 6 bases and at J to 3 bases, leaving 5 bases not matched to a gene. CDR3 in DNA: TGTGCCAGCTCGCGAGACAGGGCCAATCAGCCCCAGCATTTT. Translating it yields CASSRDRANQPQHF.

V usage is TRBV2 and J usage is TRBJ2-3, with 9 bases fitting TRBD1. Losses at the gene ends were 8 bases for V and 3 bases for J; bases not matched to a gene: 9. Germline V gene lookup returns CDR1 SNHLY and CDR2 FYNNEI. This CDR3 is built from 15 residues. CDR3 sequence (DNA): TGTGCCAGCGGCACCTGGACAGGGGCAACAGATACGCAGTATTTT. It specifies CASGTWTGATDTQYF. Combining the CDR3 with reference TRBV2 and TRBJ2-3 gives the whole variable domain EPEVTQTPSHQVTQMGQEVILRCVPISNHLYFYWYRQILGQKVEFLVSFYNNEISEKSEIFDDQFSVERPDGSNFTLKIRSTKLEDSAMYFCASGTWTGATDTQYFGPGTRLTVL.

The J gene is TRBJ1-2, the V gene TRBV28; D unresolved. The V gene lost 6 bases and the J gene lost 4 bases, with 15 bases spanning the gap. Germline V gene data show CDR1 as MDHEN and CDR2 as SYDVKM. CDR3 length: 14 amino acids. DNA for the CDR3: TGTGCCAGCAGCCCCCCCCATACCAGCTATGGCTACACCTTC. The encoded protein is CASSPPHTSYGYTF.

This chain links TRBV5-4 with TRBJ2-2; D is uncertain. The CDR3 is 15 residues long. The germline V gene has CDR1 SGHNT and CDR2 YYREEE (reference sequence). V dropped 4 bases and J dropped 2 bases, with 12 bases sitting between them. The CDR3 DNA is TGTGCCAGCAGCCGCGGATGGGGTAACACCGGGGAGCTGTTTTTT. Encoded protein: CASSRGWGNTGELFF.

The CDR3 nucleotides are TGTGCCAGCAGCCCGAGCCTCCGGGGCTACACCTTC. It encodes CASSPSLRGYTF. The rearrangement uses TRBV7-8 and TRBJ1-2; no definite D call. The CDR3 totals 12 residues. Germline V gives CDR1 SGHVS, CDR2 FQNEAQ. Trimming removed 5 bases from V and 8 bases from J, with 12 bases in between.

This CDR3 is CASVTRGTGRFVTWNEQFF. In nucleotides, the CDR3 is TGTGCCAGCGTCACTCGGGGGACAGGGAGATTTGTTACGTGGAATGAGCAGTTCTTC. The V call is TRBV11-2, the J call TRBJ2-1, with 9 bases aligning to TRBD1. There are 19 residues in the CDR3. Germline CDR1 reads SGHAT; CDR2 reads FQNNGV. Trimming took 8 bases from V and 7 from J; bases not matched to a gene: 24.